Listed below are T cell receptor beta chains from one sample, sequenced in a study of T cells after yellow fever vaccination. TCRdb re-called the 5' RACE reads with MiXCR, one entry per CDR3 protein. This table holds under 250,000 distinct CDR3 sequences, approximately 3% found once. This specimen was CD4+ T cells sorted from PBMCs, taken 10 days after the yellow fever booster vaccination. These receptors came from a man aged 18 to 35 who received the YFV17D yellow fever vaccine. Both conserved end residues are trimmed from each CDR3.

v_gene: TRBV5-4; j_gene: TRBJ2-5; CDR3aa: ASSRGTGLQETQY
v_gene: TRBV5-1; j_gene: TRBJ2-5; CDR3aa: ASSLGQGATETQY
v_gene: TRBV5-6; j_gene: TRBJ2-3; CDR3aa: ASSLTSSVGTQY
v_gene: TRBV7-2; j_gene: TRBJ2-2; CDR3aa: ASSPLVGGELF
v_gene: TRBV7-2; j_gene: TRBJ1-2; CDR3aa: ASSFSSVGWGYT
v_gene: TRBV3-1; j_gene: TRBJ1-5; CDR3aa: ASSQDAAGRGQPQH
v_gene: TRBV28; j_gene: TRBJ1-6; CDR3aa: AWRSLNSPLH
v_gene: TRBV28; j_gene: TRBJ2-2; CDR3aa: ADQGYTGELF
v_gene: TRBV6-5; j_gene: TRBJ1-2; CDR3aa: ASSYSGRDGGYT
v_gene: TRBV7-9; j_gene: TRBJ2-1; CDR3aa: ASRFRLAGGYEQF
v_gene: TRBV7-2; j_gene: TRBJ2-3; CDR3aa: ASSLVGTEGTDTQY
v_gene: TRBV3-1; j_gene: TRBJ1-4; CDR3aa: ASSPQGLTNEKLF
v_gene: TRBV19; j_gene: TRBJ2-1; CDR3aa: ASSMSLAGAYNEQF
v_gene: TRBV7-9; j_gene: TRBJ1-3; CDR3aa: ASSARQASSGNTIY
v_gene: TRBV3-1; j_gene: TRBJ2-6; CDR3aa: ASSTGAFSGANVLT
v_gene: TRBV3-1; j_gene: TRBJ2-1; CDR3aa: ASSQVGPGIYNEQF
v_gene: TRBV7-2; j_gene: TRBJ1-3; CDR3aa: ASSLVQGGNTIY
v_gene: TRBV6-5; j_gene: TRBJ2-2; CDR3aa: ASSYWHRKTGELF
v_gene: TRBV5-6; j_gene: TRBJ1-5; CDR3aa: ASSLGQGGGQPQH
v_gene: TRBV7-2; j_gene: TRBJ1-1; CDR3aa: ASSLGGIGDTEAF
v_gene: TRBV18; j_gene: TRBJ2-1; CDR3aa: ASSPWMASGGNEQF
v_gene: TRBV6-6; j_gene: TRBJ1-1; CDR3aa: ASSLPRGNTEAF
v_gene: TRBV7-2; j_gene: TRBJ2-1; CDR3aa: ASSPQLAGPLRHEQF
v_gene: TRBV20-1; j_gene: TRBJ1-1; CDR3aa: SAGSGHNTEAF
v_gene: TRBV27; j_gene: TRBJ1-3; CDR3aa: ASSDTGNRNTIY
v_gene: TRBV5-1; j_gene: TRBJ1-4; CDR3aa: ASSTPGPRTKLF
v_gene: TRBV18; j_gene: TRBJ2-4; CDR3aa: ASSRDSLAKNIQY
v_gene: TRBV5-1; j_gene: TRBJ2-1; CDR3aa: ASSPTGGSYNEQF
v_gene: TRBV5-1; j_gene: TRBJ1-4; CDR3aa: ASSFAEPNEKLF
v_gene: TRBV6-6; j_gene: TRBJ1-1; CDR3aa: ASSPQGTAF